A selection of T cell receptor beta chains follows, all from one sample in a study of monozygotic twins with inflammatory bowel disease. TCRdb reworked the 5' RACE reads into one entry per CDR3 protein, no DNA. Recorded for this sample: 210,000 or so distinct CDR3 sequences. Material: blood. Receptor source: a human donor with ulcerative colitis or Crohn's disease, or a healthy co-twin of an affected twin (not recorded which). Each CDR3 is given with its conserved first and last residue. Each record gives: J gene, V gene, CDR3 protein.

j_gene: TRBJ2-7
v_gene: TRBV27
CDR3aa: CASKEGADEQYF

j_gene: TRBJ1-2
v_gene: TRBV28
CDR3aa: CASSSPGQPQNYGYTF

j_gene: TRBJ2-4
v_gene: TRBV5-1
CDR3aa: CASSLGSGGTVGNIQYF

j_gene: TRBJ2-1
v_gene: TRBV5-1
CDR3aa: CASSLVGGQGAGEQFF

j_gene: TRBJ1-1
v_gene: TRBV5-1
CDR3aa: CASSSQGGGKNTEAFF

j_gene: TRBJ2-3
v_gene: TRBV5-1
CDR3aa: CASSFRTSGRASDTQYF

j_gene: TRBJ1-1
v_gene: TRBV28
CDR3aa: CASSKGWVEAFF

j_gene: TRBJ1-5
v_gene: TRBV12-3/TRBV12-4
CDR3aa: CASSFWQGLYLQHF

j_gene: TRBJ1-5
v_gene: TRBV19
CDR3aa: CASRRPQSYQPQHF

j_gene: TRBJ2-1
v_gene: TRBV5-1
CDR3aa: CASSVSGGANEQFF

j_gene: TRBJ2-1
v_gene: TRBV9
CDR3aa: CASSVAAGPVLSYNEQFF

j_gene: TRBJ1-1
v_gene: TRBV28
CDR3aa: CASSFLDGTWAEAFF

j_gene: TRBJ1-1
v_gene: TRBV30
CDR3aa: CAWSVASGTEAFF

j_gene: TRBJ2-3
v_gene: TRBV5-1
CDR3aa: CASSAGQGGNTDTQYF

j_gene: TRBJ2-1
v_gene: TRBV6-1
CDR3aa: CASSEIRGNYNEQFF

j_gene: TRBJ1-1
v_gene: TRBV29-1
CDR3aa: CSAGTSGLAFF

j_gene: TRBJ2-2
v_gene: TRBV6-2/TRBV6-3
CDR3aa: CASTTALAGAHGTGELFF

j_gene: TRBJ2-5
v_gene: TRBV7-7
CDR3aa: CASSPGGRQVETQYF

j_gene: TRBJ2-7
v_gene: TRBV4-3
CDR3aa: CASSQDSDREQYF

j_gene: TRBJ2-1
v_gene: TRBV7-9
CDR3aa: CASSLSGGQQYF

j_gene: TRBJ1-5
v_gene: TRBV12-3/TRBV12-4
CDR3aa: CASSPPLGGSNQPQHF

j_gene: TRBJ2-3
v_gene: TRBV12-3/TRBV12-4
CDR3aa: CASSPGLAPDTQYF

j_gene: TRBJ1-3
v_gene: TRBV10-3
CDR3aa: CAIRTGAPGNTIYF

j_gene: TRBJ1-1
v_gene: TRBV6-1
CDR3aa: CARRSLDRVNTEAFF

j_gene: TRBJ1-2
v_gene: TRBV5-1
CDR3aa: CASSPDQGIYGYTF

j_gene: TRBJ2-3
v_gene: TRBV10-3
CDR3aa: CAISDLAKSADTQYF

j_gene: TRBJ2-5
v_gene: TRBV12-3/TRBV12-4
CDR3aa: CASRRQETQYF

j_gene: TRBJ2-1
v_gene: TRBV6-2/TRBV6-3
CDR3aa: CASTGTTYNEQFF

j_gene: TRBJ1-5
v_gene: TRBV28
CDR3aa: CASEGTGSNQPQHF

j_gene: TRBJ1-1
v_gene: TRBV4-1
CDR3aa: CASSQAKGRDTEAFF

j_gene: TRBJ2-2
v_gene: TRBV12-3/TRBV12-4
CDR3aa: CASSSGVVGELFF

j_gene: TRBJ2-5
v_gene: TRBV4-1
CDR3aa: CASSQDQDTGTGAQYF

j_gene: TRBJ2-1
v_gene: TRBV5-1
CDR3aa: CASSQRASGTTYNEQFF

j_gene: TRBJ1-2
v_gene: TRBV28
CDR3aa: CASSLAGGNGYTF

j_gene: TRBJ1-5
v_gene: TRBV6-5
CDR3aa: CASGGGPSNQPQHF

j_gene: TRBJ2-7
v_gene: TRBV29-1
CDR3aa: CSVESLGEQYF

j_gene: TRBJ2-1
v_gene: TRBV7-3
CDR3aa: CASSYSSLGYNEQFF

j_gene: TRBJ2-5
v_gene: TRBV20-1
CDR3aa: CSATGTSEETQYF

j_gene: TRBJ1-5
v_gene: TRBV12-3/TRBV12-4
CDR3aa: CASSPGGPDSNQPQHF

j_gene: TRBJ2-3
v_gene: TRBV3-1
CDR3aa: CASSQDEGTSADTQYF

j_gene: TRBJ2-3
v_gene: TRBV2
CDR3aa: CASSVLGGGHTDTQYF

j_gene: TRBJ2-4
v_gene: TRBV5-1
CDR3aa: CASSPRVAKNIQYF

j_gene: TRBJ1-4
v_gene: TRBV3-1
CDR3aa: CASSRKTPGGSGEKLFF

j_gene: TRBJ2-3
v_gene: TRBV5-1
CDR3aa: CASSLRPSRDTQYF

j_gene: TRBJ2-1
v_gene: TRBV5-1
CDR3aa: CASCALAGVSYNEQFF

j_gene: TRBJ1-2
v_gene: TRBV6-6
CDR3aa: CASVPTGVYGYTF

j_gene: TRBJ2-1
v_gene: TRBV7-3
CDR3aa: CASSLNAGSAINEQFF

j_gene: TRBJ1-3
v_gene: TRBV7-2
CDR3aa: CASSSQGPGNTIYF

j_gene: TRBJ2-3
v_gene: TRBV5-5
CDR3aa: CASSLVRPSGTDTQYF

j_gene: TRBJ2-6
v_gene: TRBV12-3/TRBV12-4
CDR3aa: CASTLRGSGANVLTF